The 17 T cell receptor beta chains below all came from one sample that was sequenced in a study of blood T cell repertoires in COVID-19. Libraries were prepared by immunoSEQ multiplex PCR; TCRdb keeps only in-frame clonotypes and omits some of them. The sample yields 250,000 to 300,000 clones, over 80% seen once. Sequencing was carried out using peripheral blood. These TCRs come from a man aged 60 to 75 who had recovered from COVID-19.

This clone was detected a few times. This chain links TRBV5-6 with TRBJ2-1; possibly TRBD2 for D (6 bases). The CDR3 contains 16 residues. Germline V gene data show CDR1 as SGHDT and CDR2 as YYEEEE. The germline V and J ends were trimmed by 6 bases and 4 bases, with 20 bases remaining between them. The CDR3 DNA follows: TGTGCCAGCAACCCCCCCGGGCTAGCGAGTTACAATGAGCAGTTCTTC. Translated: CASNPPGLASYNEQFF.

J is TRBJ2-7 and V is TRBV29-1; D remains ambiguous. The germline V gene has CDR1 SQVTM and CDR2 ANQGSEA. The CDR3 length is 12 residues. The germline V and J ends were trimmed by 7 bases and 3 bases, with 13 bases remaining between them. CDR3 sequence: CSAQDSIYEQYF. The CDR3 DNA is TGCAGCGCCCAAGACTCGATCTACGAGCAGTACTTC.

V and J are TRBV19 and TRBJ2-3; the match to TRBD2 covers 7 bases. The CDR3 runs to 14 residues. In germline, CDR1 is LNHDA, CDR2 SQIVND (reference sequence). J gave up 4 bases and V 6 bases, and 7 bases lay outside the gene matches. CDR3 nucleotide sequence: TGTGCCAGTAGAGCTAGCGGACCACCAGATACGCAGTATTTT. Its protein product is CASRASGPPDTQYF. The whole variable domain, remainder taken from reference TRBV19 and TRBJ2-3, is DGGITQSPKYLFRKEGQNVTLSCEQNLNHDAMYWYRQDPGQGLRLIYYSQIVNDFQKGDIAEGYSVSREKKESFPLTVTSAQKNPTAFYLCASRASGPPDTQYFGPGTRLTVL.

The V and J genes are TRBV5-1 and TRBJ2-7; TRBD2 matches at 11 bases. The CDR3 covers 15 residues. J was trimmed by 7 bases and V by 5 bases; bases with no gene match: 11. Per germline, CDR1 SGHRS and CDR2 YFSETQ. DNA of the CDR3: TGCGCCAGCAGAAAACTAGCGGGAGTAGACGGGGAGCAGTACTTC. Its protein product is CASRKLAGVDGEQYF.

Of note for this clone: The CDR3 ends on some other residue instead of the conserved phenylalanine or tryptophan, so this is likely a read error. It is unclear where the CDR3 begins or ends on the DNA, so no DNA is shown, and the CDR3 is as TCRdb lists it. The chain carries TRBV10-3 and TRBJ2-7; the table names TRBD2, a call not compared with the DNA. CDR1 is ENHRY, CDR2 SYGVKD, per germline. The length of the CDR3 is 10 amino acids, counting both ends. The CDR3 spells CAISEILAGT.

This CDR3 reads CAIGQGSGNTIYF. DNA of the CDR3: TGTGCCATTGGACAGGGCTCTGGAAACACCATATATTTT. The chain joins TRBV3-1 (or the pseudogene TRBV3-2) to TRBJ1-3, with 8 bases aligning to TRBD1. Per the germline V gene, CDR1 is LGHDT and CDR2 is YNNKEL (reference sequence). The length of the CDR3 is 13 residues. J lost 0 bases, V lost 10 bases, and 2 bases had no gene match.

The V call is TRBV6-6, the J call TRBJ2-5, with 8 bases identical to TRBD2. Per germline, CDR1 MNHNY and CDR2 SVGAGI (reference sequence). The CDR3 is 15 residues long. Germline trimming cut 4 bases from V and 4 bases from J; bases unmatched to any gene: 8. The CDR3 sequence: CASSFAGGQGETQYF. The CDR3 coding sequence is TGTGCCAGCAGTTTTGCGGGGGGCCAAGGAGAGACCCAGTACTTC.

The rearrangement uses TRBV7-9 and TRBJ2-2; 12 bases are a match to TRBD2. This CDR3 spans 16 amino acids. Germline loops: CDR1 SEHNR, CDR2 FQNEAQ (reference sequence). After removal of 1 base from V and 5 bases from J, the junction contained 2 bases not matched to a gene. CDR3 sequence: CASSLVLAGGTGELFF. The DNA for the CDR3 is TGTGCCAGCAGCTTAGTACTAGCGGGAGGTACCGGGGAGCTGTTTTTT.

This clone was found a few times. The chain is built from TRBV11-2 and TRBJ2-7; no definite D call. This CDR3 contains 13 residues. Germline loops: CDR1 SGHAT, CDR2 FQNNGV. With 5 bases removed from V and 4 bases from J, the gap between germline ends came to 12 bases. CDR3 DNA: TGTGCCAGCAGCGGTGGCCCGGGTTACGAGCAGTACTTC. It encodes CASSGGPGYEQYF.

V is TRBV18 and J is TRBJ2-3; TRBD1 aligns across 8 bases. V was clipped by 2 bases and J by 6 bases; unmatched bases: 7. CDR1 and CDR2 from the germline V gene are KGHSH and LQKENI. The CDR3 is made up of 15 amino acids. The CDR3 DNA reads TGTGCCAGCTCACCAAGCAGCAGGGGGCTGGATACGCAGTATTTT. Protein: CASSPSSRGLDTQYF. Complete variable domain (other parts from reference TRBV18 and TRBJ2-3): NAGVMQNPRHLVRRRGQEARLRCSPMKGHSHVYWYRQLPEEGLKFMVYLQKENIIDESGMPKERFSAEFPKEGPSILRIQQVVRGDSAAYFCASSPSSRGLDTQYFGPGTRLTVL.

This chain connects TRBV5-1 to TRBJ2-7; tentative D call: TRBD2 (6 bases). V lost 4 bases and J lost 5, with 19 bases in between. The CDR3 consists of 15 residues. The germline V gene encodes CDR1 SGHRS and CDR2 YFSETQ. Here the CDR3 reads CASSLRSTGGDEQYF. CDR3 nucleotide sequence: TGCGCCAGCAGCCTTCGTTCCACCGGAGGGGACGAGCAGTACTTC.

This clone was counted between two and nine times. The V and J genes are TRBV10-1 and TRBJ2-2; D is unresolved. This CDR3 region has 13 residues. CDR1 and CDR2 from the germline V gene are WNHNN and SYGVQD (reference sequence). Trimming shortened V by 5 bases and J by 7 bases, and 11 bases separated the two germline ends. CDR3 region: CASSSTVNGELFF. The DNA of the CDR3 is TGCGCCAGCAGTTCCACGGTTAACGGGGAGCTGTTTTTT.

V is TRBV10-3 and J is TRBJ2-6; no clear D. V lost 4 bases to trimming and J lost 0 bases, with 16 bases between them. CDR1 and CDR2 from the germline V gene are ENHRY and SYGVKD. The CDR3 totals 18 residues. The CDR3 sequence is CAISGSSNPRSGANVLTF. The CDR3 DNA follows: TGTGCCATCAGTGGGTCTTCTAATCCCCGCTCTGGGGCCAACGTCCTGACTTTC.

The chain uses TRBV6-5 and TRBJ1-1; 8 nucleotides agree with TRBD1. V lost 0 bases and J lost 5; bases outside the gene matches: 5. The CDR3 spans 15 residues. Per the germline V gene, CDR1 is MNHEY and CDR2 is SVGAGI. CDR3 sequence reads: CASSYSNRGRTEAFF. CDR3 in DNA: TGTGCCAGCAGTTACTCGAACAGGGGGAGGACTGAAGCTTTCTTT.

The genes are TRBV5-6 and TRBJ2-2, with TRBD1 identical over 11 bases. With 3 bases clipped from V and 5 bases from J, the junction kept 3 bases outside the gene matches. CDR1 is SGHDT and CDR2 is YYEEEE in the germline V gene. The CDR3 runs to 15 residues. Here the CDR3 reads CASSWTGGYTGELFF. In DNA form, the CDR3 reads TGTGCCAGCAGCTGGACAGGGGGCTATACCGGGGAGCTGTTTTTT.

Only one count was recorded for this clone. This rearrangement joins TRBV7-8 to TRBJ2-3; the match to TRBD1 covers 9 bases. V shed 3 bases, J shed 4 bases, and the junction held 5 bases outside the gene matches. The CDR3 is 15 amino acids. CDR1 is SGHVS, CDR2 FQNEAQ, per germline. The CDR3 reads CASSFRGQGPDTQYF. In DNA, the CDR3 is TGTGCCAGCAGCTTTAGGGGACAGGGACCAGATACGCAGTATTTT.

V usage is TRBV29-1 and J usage is TRBJ1-1; D not certain. The CDR3 is 14 amino acids. The ends were cut back, 3 bases at V and 9 bases at J, with 20 bases in the middle. Per the germline V gene, CDR1 is SQVTM and CDR2 is ANQGSEA. The CDR3 nucleotides read TGCAGCGTTGATTCCCCGGGAACGGGTCCTAAAGCTTTCTTT. It translates to CSVDSPGTGPKAFF. Variable domain in full (rest from reference TRBV29-1 and TRBJ1-1): SAVISQKPSRDICQRGTSLTIQCQVDSQVTMMFWYRQQPGQSLTLIATANQGSEATYESGFVIDKFPISRPNLTFSTLTVSNMSPEDSSIYLCSVDSPGTGPKAFFGQGTRLTVV.